These T cell receptor beta chains were read from a single sample in a study of T cells after yellow fever vaccination. Each CDR3 protein is one row after TCRdb ran MiXCR on the 5' RACE reads. The table has nearly 550,000 distinct CDR3 sequences, roughly 19% seen once; the top ten hold roughly an eighth. Sequencing used PBMCs, obtained 15 days after the yellow fever booster vaccination. The origin of the receptors is a man aged 30 to 39 who received the YFV17D yellow fever vaccine. Each CDR3 is given with its conserved first and last residue. The order of the fields is V gene, D gene, clone size, J gene, CDR3 DNA, CDR3 protein. The D gene is left open where the match is weak. Size tells how often a clone was seen (once, few, many) or the class of an expanded clone, and some rows leave it out.

v_call: TRBV24-1; d_call: NA; clone_size: NA; j_call: TRBJ1-1; cdr3_nt: TGTGCCACCAGTGATTTGCGGGAGAACACTGAAGCTTTCTTT; cdr3_aa: CATSDLRENTEAFF
v_call: TRBV7-2; d_call: NA; clone_size: few; j_call: TRBJ2-1; cdr3_nt: TGTGCCAGCAGCTCGGTCGGGCAACTCTCCTACAATGAGCAGTTCTTC; cdr3_aa: CASSSVGQLSYNEQFF
v_call: TRBV27; d_call: TRBD2; clone_size: few; j_call: TRBJ2-4; cdr3_nt: TGTGCCAGCAGTTTGGCTAGCGGGAGATCTGCCAAAAACATTCAGTACTTC; cdr3_aa: CASSLASGRSAKNIQYF
v_call: TRBV7-2; d_call: TRBD2; clone_size: NA; j_call: TRBJ2-1; cdr3_nt: TGTGCCAGCAGCTTCCGTAGCGGGAACTACAATGAGCAGTTCTTC; cdr3_aa: CASSFRSGNYNEQFF
v_call: TRBV9; d_call: NA; clone_size: once; j_call: TRBJ2-7; cdr3_nt: TGTGCCAGCAGCCCGCAGCCTAGCGCTTACTACGAGCAGTACTTC; cdr3_aa: CASSPQPSAYYEQYF
v_call: TRBV23-1; d_call: NA; clone_size: NA; j_call: TRBJ1-1; cdr3_nt: TGCGCCAGCAGTCACCCCGAGGGTCATTCGGGAAGCTCTCTTGAAGCTTTCTTT; cdr3_aa: CASSHPEGHSGSSLEAFF
v_call: TRBV3-1; d_call: NA; clone_size: NA; j_call: TRBJ1-5; cdr3_nt: TGTGCCAGCAGCCAAAGCCTTGGGGAGGGATCTGGTCAGCCCCAGCATTTT; cdr3_aa: CASSQSLGEGSGQPQHF
v_call: TRBV6-2/TRBV6-3; d_call: TRBD1; clone_size: few; j_call: TRBJ2-7; cdr3_nt: TGTGCCAGCAGTTACCCCCGACAGGGCTACGAGCAGTACTTC; cdr3_aa: CASSYPRQGYEQYF
v_call: TRBV5-8; d_call: NA; clone_size: NA; j_call: TRBJ2-3; cdr3_nt: TGTGCCAGCACCCCACAAGGAGGGCACACAGATACGCAGTATTTT; cdr3_aa: CASTPQGGHTDTQYF
v_call: TRBV9; d_call: TRBD2; clone_size: NA; j_call: TRBJ2-7; cdr3_nt: TGTGCCAGCAGCCCAGGACTAGCGGGACTTGGCGAGCAGTACTTC; cdr3_aa: CASSPGLAGLGEQYF
v_call: TRBV11-2; d_call: NA; clone_size: NA; j_call: TRBJ2-3; cdr3_nt: TGTGCCAGCAGCCCGCCCTTGGGTTCCCCTATGGGTACAGATACGCAGTATTTT; cdr3_aa: CASSPPLGSPMGTDTQYF
v_call: TRBV28; d_call: TRBD2; clone_size: NA; j_call: TRBJ2-7; cdr3_nt: TGTGCCAGCGGGCATAGCACTAGCGGGAGGGGTGAGCAGTACTTC; cdr3_aa: CASGHSTSGRGEQYF
v_call: TRBV18; d_call: TRBD1; clone_size: NA; j_call: TRBJ2-7; cdr3_nt: TGTGCCAGCTCACCTCTTGGGACAGGGGGCATCGAGCAGTACTTC; cdr3_aa: CASSPLGTGGIEQYF
v_call: TRBV13; d_call: NA; clone_size: NA; j_call: TRBJ2-5; cdr3_nt: TGTGCCAGCAGCTGGGGTTTTCCGGGAGACCAAGAGACCCAGTACTTC; cdr3_aa: CASSWGFPGDQETQYF
v_call: TRBV4-3; d_call: TRBD2; clone_size: few; j_call: TRBJ2-3; cdr3_nt: TGCGCCAGCAGCCTCTCCTTAGCGGGAAGCACAGATACGCAGTATTTT; cdr3_aa: CASSLSLAGSTDTQYF
v_call: TRBV5-1; d_call: NA; clone_size: few; j_call: TRBJ2-1; cdr3_nt: TGCGCCAGCAGCTTGGACTCCCACTACAATGAGCAGTTCTTC; cdr3_aa: CASSLDSHYNEQFF
v_call: TRBV28; d_call: NA; clone_size: NA; j_call: TRBJ2-2; cdr3_nt: TGTGCCAGCACACCCGGGGGTACCGGGGAGCTGTTTTTT; cdr3_aa: CASTPGGTGELFF
v_call: TRBV19; d_call: NA; clone_size: NA; j_call: TRBJ2-3; cdr3_nt: TGTGCCAGTAGTACCTACGCGGGGCTTAGCACAGATACGCAGTATTTT; cdr3_aa: CASSTYAGLSTDTQYF
v_call: TRBV25-1; d_call: TRBD1; clone_size: few; j_call: TRBJ2-5; cdr3_nt: TGTGCCAGCAGTGACCCCGGACAGGGAGTTGGGACCCAGTACTTC; cdr3_aa: CASSDPGQGVGTQYF
v_call: TRBV20-1; d_call: TRBD2; clone_size: NA; j_call: TRBJ2-2; cdr3_nt: TGCAGTGCTGGAAGACTAGCGGGAGGAAGAAGGCGAGATACCGGGGAGCTGTTTTTT; cdr3_aa: CSAGRLAGGRRRDTGELFF
v_call: TRBV6-2/TRBV6-3; d_call: TRBD1; clone_size: NA; j_call: TRBJ2-6; cdr3_nt: TGTGCCAGCAGAAGACAGGGGATCTCCTCTGGGGCCAACGTCCTGACTTTC; cdr3_aa: CASRRQGISSGANVLTF
v_call: TRBV7-9; d_call: NA; clone_size: NA; j_call: TRBJ2-5; cdr3_nt: TGTGCCAGCAGCACCCCGACAGGGAGGCAAGAGACCCAGTACTTC; cdr3_aa: CASSTPTGRQETQYF
v_call: TRBV12-3/TRBV12-4; d_call: NA; clone_size: few; j_call: TRBJ2-7; cdr3_nt: TGTGCCAGCAGTTTAGCCAGTAGCTCCTACGAGCAGTACTTC; cdr3_aa: CASSLASSSYEQYF
v_call: TRBV5-1; d_call: NA; clone_size: NA; j_call: TRBJ2-4; cdr3_nt: TGCGCCAGCAGCGACCCCGGCATCCCGGACATTCAGTACTTC; cdr3_aa: CASSDPGIPDIQYF
v_call: TRBV12-3/TRBV12-4; d_call: TRBD1; clone_size: few; j_call: TRBJ2-7; cdr3_nt: TGTGCCAGCAGCCAAAGGGGGCTCAACGAGCAGTACTTC; cdr3_aa: CASSQRGLNEQYF
v_call: TRBV30; d_call: NA; clone_size: NA; j_call: TRBJ2-7; cdr3_nt: TGTGCCTGGACCTCGGAGGACTTCTCCTACGAGCAGTACTTC; cdr3_aa: CAWTSEDFSYEQYF
v_call: TRBV20-1; d_call: NA; clone_size: NA; j_call: TRBJ2-1; cdr3_nt: TGCAGCACCACCGGGTTCTCCTACAATGAGCAGTTCTTC; cdr3_aa: CSTTGFSYNEQFF
v_call: TRBV7-2; d_call: TRBD2; clone_size: NA; j_call: TRBJ2-7; cdr3_nt: TGTGCCAGCAGCTTACATACCTCCGGGACTAGCGGGAGGGCCCTCAACTTC; cdr3_aa: CASSLHTSGTSGRALNF
v_call: TRBV12-3/TRBV12-4; d_call: TRBD2; clone_size: few; j_call: TRBJ2-1; cdr3_nt: TGTGCCAGCAGCCCACCAGCGGGAGGGCCTTTCAATGAGCAGTTCTTC; cdr3_aa: CASSPPAGGPFNEQFF
v_call: TRBV20-1; d_call: NA; clone_size: few; j_call: TRBJ2-5; cdr3_nt: TGCAGTGCTCCCTCCTACGGCAGGGAAGAGACCCAGTACTTC; cdr3_aa: CSAPSYGREETQYF
v_call: TRBV20-1; d_call: NA; clone_size: NA; j_call: TRBJ1-5; cdr3_nt: TGCAGTGCTAGTGAGAGGGGAAGTCAGCCCCAGCATTTT; cdr3_aa: CSASERGSQPQHF
v_call: TRBV4-3; d_call: NA; clone_size: few; j_call: TRBJ2-7; cdr3_nt: TGCGCCAGCAGCCAAGATCATGCAGGGGCCTCCTACGAGCAGTACTTC; cdr3_aa: CASSQDHAGASYEQYF
v_call: TRBV7-8; d_call: NA; clone_size: NA; j_call: TRBJ2-3; cdr3_nt: TGTGCCAGCAGCTTAGCGATCTCTAGCACAGATACGCAGTATTTT; cdr3_aa: CASSLAISSTDTQYF
v_call: TRBV9; d_call: TRBD2; clone_size: NA; j_call: TRBJ2-3; cdr3_nt: TGTGCCAGCAGCGCGAGGACTAGCGGGAGCGTTGCAGATACGCAGTATTTT; cdr3_aa: CASSARTSGSVADTQYF
v_call: TRBV5-1; d_call: NA; clone_size: once; j_call: TRBJ2-7; cdr3_nt: TGCGCCAGCAGCGATAGGGCGTCCCACGAGCAGTACTTC; cdr3_aa: CASSDRASHEQYF
v_call: TRBV20-1; d_call: NA; clone_size: few; j_call: TRBJ2-4; cdr3_nt: TGCAGTGCTAGAGATACATCAGTACAGATAAAAAACATTCAGTACTTC; cdr3_aa: CSARDTSVQIKNIQYF
v_call: TRBV11-2; d_call: TRBD2; clone_size: few; j_call: TRBJ2-3; cdr3_nt: TGTGCCAGCAGCTCATTACCGGGACTAGCGGGAGGTAACACAGATACGCAGTATTTT; cdr3_aa: CASSSLPGLAGGNTDTQYF
v_call: TRBV10-3; d_call: NA; clone_size: few; j_call: TRBJ2-7; cdr3_nt: TGTGCCATCAGGGGGCAGGGCGAGCAGTACTTC; cdr3_aa: CAIRGQGEQYF
v_call: TRBV24-1; d_call: NA; clone_size: NA; j_call: TRBJ2-5; cdr3_nt: TGTGCCACCAGTGATTTCATTTCCGGGCAAGAGACCCAGTACTTC; cdr3_aa: CATSDFISGQETQYF
v_call: TRBV4-1; d_call: TRBD2; clone_size: NA; j_call: TRBJ2-3; cdr3_nt: TGCGCCAGCAGCCAGCTTTCGTCGACTAGCGGGAGGGGATGGAACACAGATACGCAGTATTTT; cdr3_aa: CASSQLSSTSGRGWNTDTQYF
v_call: TRBV20-1; d_call: NA; clone_size: once; j_call: TRBJ2-1; cdr3_nt: TGCAGTGCGGAACCCGGGAGCGTAACCTACAATGAGCAGTTCTTC; cdr3_aa: CSAEPGSVTYNEQFF
v_call: TRBV15; d_call: NA; clone_size: few; j_call: TRBJ2-7; cdr3_nt: TGTGCCACCAGCAGAGATGATCGAGACGAGCAGTACTTC; cdr3_aa: CATSRDDRDEQYF
v_call: TRBV20-1; d_call: TRBD2; clone_size: NA; j_call: TRBJ2-3; cdr3_nt: TGCAGTGCCGTGTTAGAGCGGGAGACGGTAGATACGCAGTATTTT; cdr3_aa: CSAVLERETVDTQYF
v_call: TRBV20-1; d_call: NA; clone_size: NA; j_call: TRBJ2-7; cdr3_nt: TGCAGTGCTCTAGATACTAGCTTAGCGACTACCTACGAGCAGTACTTC; cdr3_aa: CSALDTSLATTYEQYF
v_call: TRBV20-1; d_call: TRBD1; clone_size: few; j_call: TRBJ2-5; cdr3_nt: TGCAGTGCTAAACAGGGGGCAGGTGGAGAGACCCAGTACTTC; cdr3_aa: CSAKQGAGGETQYF
v_call: TRBV12-3/TRBV12-4; d_call: NA; clone_size: NA; j_call: TRBJ2-7; cdr3_nt: TGTGCCAGCAGTTTCTTGACTCCTACCTACGAGCAGTACTTC; cdr3_aa: CASSFLTPTYEQYF
v_call: TRBV7-2; d_call: TRBD1; clone_size: NA; j_call: TRBJ2-5; cdr3_nt: TGTGCCAGCAGCCCAGACAGGGCAGGGACCCAGTACTTC; cdr3_aa: CASSPDRAGTQYF
v_call: TRBV7-2; d_call: NA; clone_size: NA; j_call: TRBJ1-4; cdr3_nt: TGTGCCAGCAGCGCTGGGGGTGGGTTAGGAAAACTGTTTTTT; cdr3_aa: CASSAGGGLGKLFF
v_call: TRBV7-8; d_call: TRBD2; clone_size: NA; j_call: TRBJ2-2; cdr3_nt: TGTGCCAGCAGCCCCGTGGGAGCGGGAGGATCGGACACCGGGGAGATGTTTTTT; cdr3_aa: CASSPVGAGGSDTGEMFF